The entry below gives a single T cell receptor (beta chain) sequence along with its context. The sample originates from a study of cytomegalovirus exposure and HLA in healthy donors. Primers for the PCR totalled 60 Vbeta and 13 Jbeta. Method: immunoSEQ multiplex PCR; TCRdb's copy keeps in-frame clones and lacks some. The table lists 150,000 or so clones, 73% of them singletons. The germline V gene has CDR1 MGHRA and CDR2 YSYEKL. V trimming: 1 base; J trimming: 4 bases; junction bases outside the gene matches: 15. The CDR3 is 19 amino acids. The specimen sequenced was PBMCs. V gene TRBV4-1 combines with J gene TRBJ2-1, with 8 bases that match TRBD2. The clonotype comes from a woman aged 18-29 years in good health and CMV-seronegative. The DNA for the CDR3 is TGCGCCAGCAGCCAAGGTTGGAGCGGGAGTCACCTCCTATACAATGAGCAGTTCTTC. Its translation is CASSQGWSGSHLLYNEQFF.